Listed below are T cell receptor beta chains from one sample, sequenced in a study of T-cell reconstitution after alpha-beta-depleted transplantation in children. TCRdb reanalysed the PCR reads using MiXCR and keeps one entry per CDR3 protein. The sample consists of about 580,000 distinct CDR3 sequences, 23% of them appearing once. Material: PBMCs, mostly from graft donor cells, obtained 360 days after TCRalphabeta/CD19-depleted stem cell transplant. The source is a boy younger than two who had a stem cell transplant for acute myeloid leukemia, so the T cells may come from the graft donor. CDR3s include the opening cysteine and the closing phenylalanine or tryptophan. The D gene is left open where the match is weak. Expanded clones are given a class, and other clones once, few, many or no size at all.

- TRBJ2-6 - TRBV29-1 TGCAGCGTTGAATACTCTGGGGCCAACGTCCTGACTTTC CSVEYSGANVLTF
TRBD1 TRBJ2-1 - TRBV5-1 TGCGCCAGCAGCTTTACCGGGACAGGGGGTCGCAATGAGCAGTTCTTC CASSFTGTGGRNEQFF
TRBD2 TRBJ2-1 few TRBV19 TGTGCCAGTAGACGAACTAGCGGCAATGAGCAGTTCTTC CASRRTSGNEQFF
- TRBJ2-3 - TRBV20-1 TGCAGTGCTCCTCCTGCCGGGGCGCAGGGTACGCAGTATTTT CSAPPAGAQGTQYF
TRBD2 TRBJ2-1 few TRBV9 TGTGCCAGCAGCATTCGGACTAGCGGGGGGGCCGGTGAGCAGTTCTTC CASSIRTSGGAGEQFF
- TRBJ1-5 many TRBV12-3/TRBV12-4 TGTGCCAGCAGTATCGACACTCATCAGCCCCAGCATTTT CASSIDTHQPQHF
TRBD2 TRBJ2-3 few TRBV5-1 TGCGCCAGCAGATATATAGCGGGGTATGAAGATACGCAGTATTTT CASRYIAGYEDTQYF
TRBD1 TRBJ1-2 few TRBV12-3/TRBV12-4 TGTGCCAGCAAACCGGGACAGGGCTACTATGGCTACACCTTC CASKPGQGYYGYTF
- TRBJ2-1 - TRBV15 TGTGCCACCAGCAGGAAGGGTTACAATGAGCAGTTCTTC CATSRKGYNEQFF
- TRBJ1-6 - TRBV20-1 TGCAGTGCTAGAGATGATACACCCCTAATCGGGGATAATTCACCCCTCCACTTT CSARDDTPLIGDNSPLHF
TRBD2 TRBJ2-3 many TRBV7-2 TGTGCCAGCAGCCCCGGACTAGCGGGGGGGCAATTAGATACGCAGTATTTT CASSPGLAGGQLDTQYF
- TRBJ2-3 few TRBV9 TGTGCCAGCAGCGTAGGACAGGGCACAGATACGCAGTATTTT CASSVGQGTDTQYF
- TRBJ2-1 - TRBV7-9 TGTGCCAGCAGCTCCCCGCAGGCAGGGGAATTATTGAATGAGCAGTTCTTC CASSSPQAGELLNEQFF
TRBD2 TRBJ2-1 - TRBV3-1 TGTGCCAGCAGCCCGATAGCGGGGGGGATTAATGAGCAGTTCTTC CASSPIAGGINEQFF
- TRBJ2-1 many TRBV20-1 TGCAGTGCTAGTCCCCTAGGAGCTGGCCATGAGCAGTTCTTC CSASPLGAGHEQFF
- TRBJ2-5 - TRBV5-6 TGTGCCAGCAGCTTGATCGGGCTCAACCCTAGAGAGACCCAGTACTTC CASSLIGLNPRETQYF
- TRBJ2-2 - TRBV6-5 TGTGCCAGCAGTTACTCGCCGGCGAACACCGGGGAGCTGTTTTTT CASSYSPANTGELFF
- TRBJ2-1 many TRBV29-1 TGCAGCGTTGAAGACCCGACTAGTCAGCCCATGGAGTTCTTC CSVEDPTSQPMEFF
TRBD1 TRBJ2-3 - TRBV6-5 TGTGCCAGCAGTTATGACAGGGACATCACAGATACGCAGTATTTT CASSYDRDITDTQYF
- TRBJ2-1 - TRBV6-5 TGTGCCAGCAGTTACGGGGCCAATGAGCAGTTCTTC CASSYGANEQFF
TRBD1 TRBJ2-2 few TRBV28 TGTGCCAGCAGTACGCATCGACAGGGAGTAACCGGGGAGCTGTTTTTT CASSTHRQGVTGELFF
- TRBJ2-1 few TRBV19 TGTGCCAGTAGTATAGGGGCTAATGAGCAGTTCTTC CASSIGANEQFF
- TRBJ2-1 few TRBV6-5 TGTGCCAGCAGTTATGGCGGAACTAGGATCTCTCAGGGGCAGTTCTTC CASSYGGTRISQGQFF
TRBD1 TRBJ1-1 - TRBV4-3 TGCGCCAGCAGCCTCAGGGGGCGGGAAGCTTTCTTT CASSLRGREAFF
- TRBJ1-4 many TRBV12-3/TRBV12-4 TGTGCCAGCAGTTTAGCAGTGGGAACACTTGAAAAACTGTTTTTT CASSLAVGTLEKLFF
TRBD1 TRBJ1-1 few TRBV9 TGTGCCAGCAGCGTAGAGGGGACAGGGAAGACTGAAGCTTTCTTT CASSVEGTGKTEAFF
- TRBJ2-7 few TRBV6-6 TGTGCCAGCAGTTACGAGTTGGTGGAGCAGTACTTC CASSYELVEQYF
TRBD2 TRBJ2-3 many TRBV7-3 TGTGCCAGCAGCCGAAGCGGGGGGCCGACAGATACGCAGTATTTT CASSRSGGPTDTQYF
- TRBJ2-3 - TRBV15 TGTGCCACCAGCAGTCCCGGGGTTACAGATACGCAGTATTTT CATSSPGVTDTQYF
- TRBJ2-1 - TRBV12-5 TGTGCTAGTGGCCCTGGGACCGAATACAATGAGCAGTTCTTC CASGPGTEYNEQFF
- TRBJ2-7 - TRBV9 TGTGCCAGCAGCGTAGTGCCCAGGGACGAGCAGTACTTC CASSVVPRDEQYF
- TRBJ2-6 - TRBV15 TGTGCCACCAGCAGAGAAAGGTCCTCTGGGGCCAACGTCCTGACTTTC CATSRERSSGANVLTF
- TRBJ1-6 few TRBV7-2 TGTGCCAGCAGCTTAGAAACGGCGAATTCACCCCTCCACTTT CASSLETANSPLHF
TRBD2 TRBJ2-3 - TRBV20-1 TGCAGTGCCTTGGGGCGGGGGGGGCCGTTAAGAACAGATACGCAGTATTTT CSALGRGGPLRTDTQYF
TRBD1 TRBJ2-1 - TRBV20-1 TGCAGTGCTAGAGATCCCGGGACAGGGGTGGCGGATGAGCAGTTCTTC CSARDPGTGVADEQFF